The 28 T cell receptor beta chains presented below share a single source sample, sequenced in a study of cytomegalovirus exposure and HLA in healthy donors (dated by TCRdb to the late 2010s). The library relied on the immunoSEQ multiplex PCR assay. A mixture of 60 forward primers for TCR Vbeta segments and 13 reverse primers for TCR Jbeta segments was used in the multiplex PCR. In its TCRdb copy, this immuneACCESS table keeps in-frame sequences only and misses some clones. Where compared with another copy, unresolved V genes explain less than half of these, and the others have no known cause. The sample profile shows about 120,000 clones; about 80% of them were found once. The ten biggest clones cover 2.5% to 3.5% of the sample. The specimen was PBMCs. Receptor source: a woman in her 40s in good health and CMV-seropositive.

This clone was counted a few times. The CDR3, as DNA: TGTGCCAGCAGCTTGGCCGGGACAGACTCTTATGGCTACACCTTC. Encoded protein: CASSLAGTDSYGYTF. This sequence joins TRBV7-8 and TRBJ1-2; 7 bases agree with TRBD1. In germline, CDR1 is SGHVS, CDR2 FQNEAQ. The J segment lost 5 bases and the V segment lost 3 bases, leaving 9 bases of the junction unmatched. There are 15 residues in the CDR3.

This rearrangement joins TRBV9 to TRBJ2-3; tentative D call: TRBD2 (5 bases). Germline CDR1 SGDLS, CDR2 YYNGEE. Trimming took 3 bases from V and 0 from J, leaving 14 bases between them. The CDR3 runs 16 residues. The chain's CDR3 is CASSARGAVSTDTQYF. CDR3 sequence (DNA): TGTGCCAGCAGCGCCCGAGGAGCGGTGAGCACAGATACGCAGTATTTT.

V gene TRBV9 combines with J gene TRBJ2-7; TRBD1 matches at 9 bases. Germline V gene sequence: CDR1 SGDLS, CDR2 YYNGEE. The CDR3 has 15 amino acids. The J segment lost 7 bases and the V segment lost 3 bases, leaving 11 bases of the junction unmatched. CDR3 in DNA: TGTGCCAGCAGCGGCCGGACAGGGGACCGCGCAGAGCAGTACTTC. This sequence encodes CASSGRTGDRAEQYF.

This rearrangement joins TRBV6-1 to TRBJ2-7, with 7 bases that match TRBD1. Germline V lookup: CDR1 MNHNS, CDR2 SASEGT. CDR3 length equals 15 residues. V lost 2 bases, J lost 3 bases, and 7 bases stayed unmatched. The CDR3 reads CASSELGTAIYEQYF. In DNA form, the CDR3 reads TGTGCCAGCAGTGAATTGGGGACAGCAATCTACGAGCAGTACTTC.

V gene TRBV9 combines with J gene TRBJ2-1; the match to TRBD2 covers 10 bases. CDR1 SGDLS and CDR2 YYNGEE come from the germline V gene. J lost 8 bases, V lost 0 bases, and 8 bases had no gene match. The CDR3 runs 16 residues. The CDR3 bases are TGTGCCAGCAGCGTAGGGCTAGCGGGAGTACTACATGAGCAGTTCTTC. It yields the protein CASSVGLAGVLHEQFF.

The chain couples TRBV19 to TRBJ2-3; weak D call: TRBD1 (6 bases). The CDR3 totals 14 residues. V was shortened by 0 bases and J by 8 bases, with 12 bases between the two germline ends. The germline gives CDR1 LNHDA, CDR2 SQIVND (reference sequence). CDR3: CASSIEQGRSTQYF. The CDR3 DNA reads as TGTGCCAGTAGTATAGAACAGGGCCGGAGTACGCAGTATTTT.

The J gene is TRBJ2-3, the V gene TRBV27, with D possibly being TRBD2 (5 bases). Germline CDR1 is MNHEY and CDR2 is SMNVEV (reference sequence). CDR3 length equals 14 residues. V gave up 2 bases and J gave up 2 bases, with 8 bases separating them. CDR3 in amino acids: CASSLGGHTDTQYF. The CDR3 nucleotides are TGTGCCAGCAGTTTAGGAGGCCACACAGATACGCAGTATTTT.

This clone was counted between two and nine times. The V call is TRBV5-1, the J call TRBJ1-4, with TRBD1 matching 9 bases. This CDR3 spans 14 amino acids. The J segment lost 6 bases and the V segment lost 4 bases, leaving 4 bases of the junction unmatched. CDR1 and CDR2 (germline): SGHRS, YFSETQ. Here the CDR3 DNA reads TGCGCCAGCAGCGGGGGACAGGGTCATGAAAAACTGTTTTTT. Amino acids: CASSGGQGHEKLFF.

V usage is TRBV6-1 and J usage is TRBJ1-4, with 8 positions matching TRBD1. The ends lost 5 bases at V and 5 bases at J; junction bases unmatched: 7. CDR1 and CDR2 from the germline V gene are MNHNS and SASEGT. This CDR3 has 15 amino acids. Here the CDR3 reads CASSPQGQENEKLFF. The DNA of the CDR3 is TGTGCCAGCAGTCCCCAGGGACAGGAGAATGAAAAACTGTTTTTT.

This chain connects TRBV7-2 to TRBJ2-6; D possibly corresponds to TRBD1 (6 bases). The CDR3 has 17 residues. The germline V gene encodes CDR1 SGHTA and CDR2 FQGNSA. V dropped 2 bases and J dropped 3 bases, with 14 bases sitting between them. CDR3 DNA: TGTGCCAGCAGCTTAAGTCCACAGGGAAGTGGGGCCAACGTCCTGACTTTC. This translates into CASSLSPQGSGANVLTF.

The rearrangement links TRBV7-2 to TRBJ2-7; D might be TRBD1 (5 bases). Trimming stripped 1 base from V and 4 bases from J, with 17 bases between. Germline V gives CDR1 SGHTA, CDR2 FQGNSA. The CDR3 is made up of 16 amino acids. This CDR3 reads CASSLVGHRPAYEQYF. The CDR3 DNA is TGTGCCAGCAGCTTAGTCGGACACCGGCCGGCTTACGAGCAGTACTTC.

The rearrangement uses TRBV30 and TRBJ1-4; D is possibly TRBD1 (5 bases). Germline CDR1 GTSNPN, CDR2 SVGIG (reference sequence). V was shortened by 5 bases and J by 0 bases, with 13 bases between the two germline ends. The CDR3 consists of 15 residues. The CDR3 DNA reads as TGTGCCTGGCGCGGGGCCCGACCAACTAATGAAAAACTGTTTTTT. It specifies CAWRGARPTNEKLFF.

The J gene is TRBJ1-4, the V gene TRBV12-2. TRBV12-2 is noted as a pseudogene. CDR3 length: 19 residues. In nucleotides, the CDR3 is TGTGCAAGTCGCTTAACGGGGGGGAAGTGGTCGGCAGGGCACGAAAAACTGTTTTTT. This translates into CASRLTGGKWSAGHEKLFF.

The chain recombines TRBV6-1 with TRBJ1-6; D ambiguous. The CDR3 contains 15 residues. CDR1 is MNHNS and CDR2 is SASEGT in the germline V gene. Trimming took 6 bases from V and 0 from J, leaving 9 bases between them. The CDR3 sequence is CASREFRSYNSPLHF. The CDR3 nucleotides read TGTGCCAGCAGGGAGTTTCGCTCCTATAATTCACCCCTCCACTTT.

The chain couples TRBV15 to TRBJ1-5; D not resolved. Germline CDR1 reads LNHNV; CDR2 reads YYDKDF (reference sequence). This CDR3 is 15 amino acids long. The V end lost 1 base, the J end lost 3 bases, and 10 bases lay between the germline ends. The CDR3 spells CATSRVDFTNQPQHF. CDR3 sequence (DNA): TGTGCCACCAGCAGAGTAGATTTTACCAATCAGCCCCAGCATTTT. The entire variable domain, with the rest obtained from reference TRBV15 and TRBJ1-5, is as follows: DAMVIQNPRYQVTQFGKPVTLSCSQTLNHNVMYWYQQKSSQAPKLLFHYYDKDFNNEADTPDNFQSRRPNTSFCFLDIRSPGLGDTAMYLCATSRVDFTNQPQHFGDGTRLSIL.

The chain couples TRBV7-2 to TRBJ2-7, with TRBD1 matching 9 bases. Germline CDR1 SGHTA, CDR2 FQGNSA. The CDR3 length is 14 residues. With 6 bases clipped from V and 6 bases from J, the junction kept 9 bases outside the gene matches. The CDR3 sequence: CASSYGTGSGEQYF. DNA for the CDR3: TGTGCCAGCAGTTACGGGACAGGGTCGGGCGAGCAGTACTTC.

The CDR3 region has the DNA TGTGCCAGCAACGGGGGAGATCAGCCCCAGCATTTT. Translating it yields CASNGGDQPQHF. The chain is built from TRBV25-1 and TRBJ1-5; D perhaps matches TRBD1 (5 bases). CDR3 length: 12 amino acids. V was shortened by 7 bases and J by 5 bases, with 9 bases between the two germline ends. Germline-derived CDR1 and CDR2 are MGHDK and SYGVNS.

The rearrangement links TRBV12-2 to TRBJ1-1; the table gives TRBD1 as D, unverified against the DNA. TRBV12-2 is a pseudogene. This CDR3 spans 16 amino acids. The CDR3 DNA sequence: TGTGCAAGTCTCCATACAGGACCCTACCAGAACACTGAAGCTTTCTTT. Translated, it gives CASLHTGPYQNTEAFF.

The chain recombines TRBV19 with TRBJ2-5; 8 nucleotides line up with TRBD2. The junction had 1 base not matched to a gene; V was cut back by 5 bases and J by 2 bases. Germline values: CDR1 LNHDA, CDR2 SQIVND (reference sequence). The CDR3 covers 13 residues. The CDR3 bases are TGTGCCAGTAGTGGACTAGCTCAAGAGACCCAGTACTTC. This gives the protein CASSGLAQETQYF.

The V gene is TRBV19, the J gene TRBJ1-2; D might be TRBD1 (6 bases). The CDR3 totals 16 residues. Trimming took 8 bases from V and 4 from J, leaving 23 bases between them. Per the germline V gene, CDR1 is LNHDA and CDR2 is SQIVND (reference sequence). The CDR3 DNA sequence: TGTGCCAGTCATACACCGGGACAAGTGGGAACCTATGGCTACACCTTC. Translation gives CASHTPGQVGTYGYTF.

This clone was counted a single time. V usage is TRBV7-3 and J usage is TRBJ2-3; D possibly corresponds to TRBD2 (5 bases). The CDR3 totals 16 residues. CDR1 and CDR2 (germline): SGHTA, FQGTGA. Trimming removed 1 base at V and 0 bases at J, with 11 bases between. The CDR3 sequence is CASSLNPRGSTDTQYF. DNA for the CDR3: TGTGCCAGCAGCTTAAATCCGCGCGGGAGCACAGATACGCAGTATTTT.

This clone came up a few times. Written as DNA, the CDR3 is TGTGCCAGCAGCTTGGTGGTTTCCGGAGCTGCTAACTATGGCTACACCTTC. Amino acid sequence: CASSLVVSGAANYGYTF. This sequence joins TRBV5-6 and TRBJ1-2; the D is unclear. Per the germline V gene, CDR1 is SGHDT and CDR2 is YYEEEE. The length of the CDR3 is 17 residues. V was trimmed by 0 bases and J by 0 bases, leaving 15 bases between them.

This clone was seen just once. The V gene is TRBV7-8, the J gene TRBJ1-3; 7 bases agree with TRBD1. The CDR3 has 17 amino acids. CDR1 is SGHVS, CDR2 FQNEAQ, per germline. The V gene end was trimmed by 5 bases and the J gene end by 0 bases; junction bases not matched to a gene: 10. The CDR3 region has the DNA TGTGCCAGCAGCACAGAGGGACAGTCTCACTCTGGAAACACCATATATTTT. Protein sequence: CASSTEGQSHSGNTIYF.

The chain joins TRBV7-6 to TRBJ2-1; 7 bases map to TRBD2. Germline CDR1 is SGHVS and CDR2 is FNYEAQ. V lost 5 bases, J lost 12 bases, and 16 bases stayed unmatched. CDR3 length equals 15 residues. CDR3 in amino acids: CASSPMEGGPSGQFF. Here the CDR3 DNA reads TGTGCCAGCAGCCCTATGGAGGGAGGGCCCTCGGGGCAGTTCTTC.

This clone was detected only a few times. The V gene is TRBV5-1, the J gene TRBJ1-1; D is unclear. V dropped 1 base and J dropped 2 bases, with 6 bases sitting between them. The CDR3 loop spans 13 amino acids. Looked up from germline, CDR1 is SGHRS and CDR2 is YFSETQ. The CDR3 DNA is TGCGCCAGCAGCTTGAGCTTTAACACTGAAGCTTTCTTT. This encodes CASSLSFNTEAFF.

The chain carries TRBV5-1 and TRBJ2-3, with 13 bases that match TRBD2. V lost 4 bases and J lost 0; bases outside the gene matches: 5. CDR3 length: 17 residues. CDR1 is SGHRS, CDR2 YFSETQ, per germline. In DNA form, the CDR3 reads TGCGCCAGCAGCCTGGGACTAGCGGGGACTAGCACAGATACGCAGTATTTT. Its translation: CASSLGLAGTSTDTQYF.

The chain uses TRBV10-3 and TRBJ1-5; D is unclear. The CDR3 extends over 12 amino acids. V dropped 5 bases and J dropped 3 bases, with 5 bases sitting between them. Germline lookup yields CDR1 ENHRY and CDR2 SYGVKD. CDR3: CAISQDNQPQHF. In nucleotides, the CDR3 is TGTGCCATCAGTCAGGACAATCAGCCCCAGCATTTT.

The chain has TRBV5-1 and TRBJ2-3, with 7 bases matching TRBD2. The junction had 3 bases not matched to a gene; V was cut back by 2 bases and J by 0 bases. The CDR3 spans 15 residues. The germline V gene has CDR1 SGHRS and CDR2 YFSETQ. The CDR3 sequence is CASSFTAGSTDTQYF. For the CDR3, the DNA is TGCGCCAGCAGCTTCACAGCGGGGAGCACAGATACGCAGTATTTT.